The 13 T cell receptor beta chains presented below share a single source sample, sequenced in a study of read filtering for tumor transcriptome and immune sequencing. Molecular barcoded adaptors covering alpha/delta and beta/gamma chains were used on approximately 400 ng RNA. In TCRdb, the reads were re-called with MiXCR into one record per CDR3 protein. The sample lists more than 35,000 distinct CDR3 sequences, roughly an eighth seen once, with about 36% in the top ten. The sample taken for sequencing was a population of CD138-negative cells sorted from bone marrow. The origin of the receptors is a donor aged 40 or older with multiple myeloma.

This clonotype was seen repeatedly, ten times or more. The genes are TRBV12-3 or TRBV12-4 and TRBJ2-1; TRBD1 aligns across 10 bases. The CDR3 consists of 15 residues. With 9 bases clipped from V and 3 bases from J, the junction kept 8 bases outside the gene matches. CDR3 protein: CASIDRGRIYNEQFF. CDR3 in DNA: TGTGCCAGTATTGACAGGGGGCGAATCTACAATGAGCAGTTCTTC.

Many counts were recorded for this clonotype. The rearrangement uses TRBV7-9 and TRBJ2-1; 8 positions match TRBD1. Germline V lookup: CDR1 SEHNR, CDR2 FQNEAQ (reference sequence). This CDR3 is 18 amino acids long. Trimming removed 0 bases from V and 7 bases from J; junction bases left unmatched: 14. CDR3 coding DNA: TGTGCCAGCAGCTTAGCGCAGGTCGCAGGGGGCAGAGTGAATGAGCAGTTCTTC. Translated: CASSLAQVAGGRVNEQFF.

The sample holds many counts of this clonotype. The V and J genes are TRBV7-2 and TRBJ2-5; perhaps TRBD2 as D (6 bases). V was pared by 1 base and J by 8 bases, with 8 bases between. Germline CDR1 reads SGHTA; CDR2 reads FQGNSA. This CDR3 contains 12 residues. CDR3 bases: TGTGCCAGCAGCTTAGAGGGGACTACCCAGTACTTC. This sequence encodes CASSLEGTTQYF.

This clonotype was seen repeatedly, ten times or more. The chain couples TRBV29-1 to TRBJ2-1; D is uncertain. Per germline, CDR1 SQVTM and CDR2 ANQGSEA. This CDR3 contains 11 residues. Trimming stripped 4 bases from V and 4 bases from J, with 5 bases between. The CDR3 spells CSVGSYNEQFF. The CDR3 DNA sequence: TGCAGCGTTGGGTCATACAATGAGCAGTTCTTC.

Of note for this clonotype: A far larger clone is just one base off, so this is likely a read error. The rearrangement links TRBV7-8 to TRBJ1-3; the D gene is possibly TRBD1 (5 bases). The germline V gene has CDR1 SGHVS and CDR2 FQNEAQ. This CDR3 has 14 amino acids. The CDR3 DNA is TGTGCCAGCAGCTTAGAGGACACTGGAAACACCATATGTTTT. It translates to CASSLEDTGNTICF.

This clonotype was counted at least ten times. The chain has TRBV7-2 and TRBJ2-1; TRBD1 matches at 11 bases. Germline lookup yields CDR1 SGHTA and CDR2 FQGNSA. After removal of 2 bases from V and 8 bases from J, the junction contained 14 bases not matched to a gene. This CDR3 region has 18 residues. The CDR3 region has the DNA TGTGCCAGCAGCTTAATTTCTCCCGGGACAGGGGGTAGGGATGAGCAGTTCTTC. This codes for CASSLISPGTGGRDEQFF.

This clonotype turned up a few times. The chain links TRBV18 to TRBJ2-5, with D tentatively TRBD1 (6 bases). The CDR3 has 13 residues. Trimming took 3 bases from V and 6 from J, leaving 11 bases between them. The germline V gene encodes CDR1 KGHSH and CDR2 LQKENI. The CDR3: CASSPAGDKTQYF. CDR3 coding DNA: TGTGCCAGCTCACCGGCAGGGGACAAGACCCAGTACTTC.

There are many counts of this clonotype. The V call is TRBV10-3, the J call TRBJ2-1; 7 bases fit TRBD1. Germline CDR1 ENHRY, CDR2 SYGVKD. V was pared by 6 bases and J by 4 bases, with 9 bases of the junction left unmatched. The CDR3 covers 15 residues. The CDR3 bases are TGTGCCATCAGCCGGACAGGACAGCGGTACAATGAGCAGTTCTTC. Its translation: CAISRTGQRYNEQFF.

This rearrangement joins TRBV11-2 to TRBJ2-3; D unclear. This CDR3 contains 11 residues. CDR1 and CDR2 from the germline V gene are SGHAT and FQNNGV. V was cut by 8 bases and J by 2 bases, with 5 bases left in between. The CDR3 spells CASLVTDTQYF. The CDR3 DNA is TGTGCCAGCCTCGTCACAGATACGCAGTATTTT.

This clonotype was observed at least ten times. The CDR3 DNA is TGTGCCAGCAGCTTAACGGGGAGTGGTGAGCAGTTCTTC. This sequence encodes CASSLTGSGEQFF. The gene calls are TRBV7-3 and TRBJ2-1; possible D gene TRBD2, 5 bases. This CDR3 has 13 residues. The V end lost 0 bases, the J end lost 9 bases, and 9 bases lay between the germline ends. Germline V gene data show CDR1 as SGHTA and CDR2 as FQGTGA.

This clonotype was seen repeatedly, ten times or more. The junction departs from germline at one end; a sequencing error may be responsible. The chain recombines TRBV7-7 with TRBJ2-3; D ambiguous. The CDR3 sequence is 15 residues long. CDR1 is SSHAT and CDR2 is FNYEAQ in the germline V gene (reference sequence). The CDR3 nucleotides are TGTGCTAGCAGCTTAGGCTTGCCCCCCACAGATACGCAGTATTTT. As protein: CASSLGLPPTDTQYF.

This clonotype was observed many times. The chain is built from TRBV18 and TRBJ2-5, with TRBD1 identical over 9 bases. Germline loops: CDR1 KGHSH, CDR2 LQKENI. The CDR3 totals 15 residues. Losses at the gene ends were 3 bases for V and 4 bases for J; bases not matched to a gene: 6. DNA of the CDR3: TGTGCCAGCTCACCTACCAAGACAGGGGGAGAGACCCAGTACTTC. It translates to CASSPTKTGGETQYF.

With respect to this clonotype: A far larger clone is off by one base, so a read error is likely. The CDR3 loop is CASSTHGLERRNEQFF. The CDR3 DNA is TGTGCCAGCAGCACCCACGGACTAGAACGTCGGAATGAGCAGTTCTTC. The chain couples TRBV6-5 to TRBJ2-1; 7 positions match TRBD2. Trimming removed 6 bases from V and 7 bases from J; junction bases left unmatched: 15. CDR3 length: 16 residues. The germline CDR1 and CDR2 sequences are MNHEY and SVGAGI.